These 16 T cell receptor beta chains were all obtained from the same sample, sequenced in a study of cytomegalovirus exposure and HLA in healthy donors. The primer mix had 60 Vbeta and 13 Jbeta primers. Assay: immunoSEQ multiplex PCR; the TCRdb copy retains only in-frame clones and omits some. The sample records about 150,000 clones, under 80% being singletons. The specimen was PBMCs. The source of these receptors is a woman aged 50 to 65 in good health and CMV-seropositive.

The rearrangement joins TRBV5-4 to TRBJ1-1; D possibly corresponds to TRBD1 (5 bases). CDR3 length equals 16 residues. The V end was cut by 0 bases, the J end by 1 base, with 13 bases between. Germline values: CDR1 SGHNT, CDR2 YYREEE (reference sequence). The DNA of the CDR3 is TGTGCCAGCAGCTTGGATGGGGGAGGAACGAACACTGAAGCTTTCTTT. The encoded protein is CASSLDGGGTNTEAFF.

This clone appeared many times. The DNA for the CDR3 is TGTGCCAGCAGCCATCCCCGGGGGGGCAAGGACGGGGAGCTGTTTTTT. Amino acid sequence: CASSHPRGGKDGELFF. V gene TRBV7-6 combines with J gene TRBJ2-2; TRBD2 agrees at 8 bases. Germline-derived CDR1 and CDR2 are SGHVS and FNYEAQ. With 5 bases clipped from V and 7 bases from J, the junction kept 12 bases outside the gene matches. CDR3 length: 16 residues.

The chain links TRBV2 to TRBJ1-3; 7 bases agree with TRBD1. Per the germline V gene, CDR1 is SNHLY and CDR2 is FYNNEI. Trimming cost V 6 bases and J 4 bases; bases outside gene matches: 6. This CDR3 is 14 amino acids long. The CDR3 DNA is TGTGCCAGCAGCGACGACAGGGCCGGAAACACCATATATTTT. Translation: CASSDDRAGNTIYF.

In DNA, the CDR3 is TGCGCCAGCAGCCAACCCCCTAGCGGGGTGTACTCCTACAATGAGCAGTTCTTC. It codes for CASSQPPSGVYSYNEQFF. The chain employs TRBV4-1 and TRBJ2-1, with 9 bases fitting TRBD2. Losses at the gene ends were 2 bases for V and 0 bases for J; bases not matched to a gene: 8. This CDR3 is 18 amino acids long. CDR1 and CDR2 (germline): MGHRA, YSYEKL.

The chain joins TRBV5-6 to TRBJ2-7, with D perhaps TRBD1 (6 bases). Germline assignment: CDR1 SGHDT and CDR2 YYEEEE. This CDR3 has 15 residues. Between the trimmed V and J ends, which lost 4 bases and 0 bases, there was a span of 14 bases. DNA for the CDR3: TGTGCCAGCAGCCCAGAGGGGGAATACTCCTACGAGCAGTACTTC. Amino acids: CASSPEGEYSYEQYF.

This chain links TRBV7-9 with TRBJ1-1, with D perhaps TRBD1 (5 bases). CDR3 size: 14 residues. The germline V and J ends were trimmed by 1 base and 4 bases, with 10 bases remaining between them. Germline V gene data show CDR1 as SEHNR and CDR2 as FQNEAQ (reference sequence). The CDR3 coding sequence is TGTGCCAGCAGCTTAGATGGGGGAGGCACTGAAGCTTTCTTT. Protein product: CASSLDGGGTEAFF.

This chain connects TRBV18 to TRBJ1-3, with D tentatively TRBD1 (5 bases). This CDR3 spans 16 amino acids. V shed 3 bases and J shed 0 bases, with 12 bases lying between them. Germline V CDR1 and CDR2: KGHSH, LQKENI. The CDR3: CASSPSGLRSGNTIYF. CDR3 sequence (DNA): TGTGCCAGCTCACCTTCGGGACTCCGCTCTGGAAACACCATATATTTT.

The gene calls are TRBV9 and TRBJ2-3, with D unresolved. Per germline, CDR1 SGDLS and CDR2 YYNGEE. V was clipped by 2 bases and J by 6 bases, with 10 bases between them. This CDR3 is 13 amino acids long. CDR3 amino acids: CASSVSDWDTQYF. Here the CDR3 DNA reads TGTGCCAGCAGCGTTAGTGACTGGGATACGCAGTATTTT. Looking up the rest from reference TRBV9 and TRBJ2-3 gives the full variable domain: DSGVTQTPKHLITATGQRVTLRCSPRSGDLSVYWYQQSLDQGLQFLIQYYNGEERAKGNILERFSAQQFPDLHSELNLSSLELGDSALYFCASSVSDWDTQYFGPGTRLTVL.

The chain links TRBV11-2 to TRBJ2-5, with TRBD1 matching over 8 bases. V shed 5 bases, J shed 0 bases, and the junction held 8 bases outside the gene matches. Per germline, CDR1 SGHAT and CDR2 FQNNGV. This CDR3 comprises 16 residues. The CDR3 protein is CASSPPGGSYQETQYF. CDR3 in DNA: TGTGCCAGCAGCCCACCAGGGGGCTCCTACCAAGAGACCCAGTACTTC.

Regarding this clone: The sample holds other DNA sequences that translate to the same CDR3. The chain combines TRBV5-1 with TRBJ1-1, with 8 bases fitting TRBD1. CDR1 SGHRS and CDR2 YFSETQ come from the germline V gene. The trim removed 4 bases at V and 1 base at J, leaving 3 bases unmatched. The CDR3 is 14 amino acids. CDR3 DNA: TGCGCCAGCAGCCCCGGACAGGGGAACACTGAAGCTTTCTTT. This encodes CASSPGQGNTEAFF.

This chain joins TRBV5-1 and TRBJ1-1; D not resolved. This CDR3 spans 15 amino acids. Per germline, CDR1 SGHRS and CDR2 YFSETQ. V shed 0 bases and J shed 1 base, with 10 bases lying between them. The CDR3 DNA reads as TGCGCCAGCAGCTTGGTTACGGGAGCGAACACTGAAGCTTTCTTT. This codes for CASSLVTGANTEAFF. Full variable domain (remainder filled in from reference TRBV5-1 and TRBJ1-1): KAGVTQTPRYLIKTRGQQVTLSCSPISGHRSVSWYQQTPGQGLQFLFEYFSETQRNKGNFPGRFSGRQFSNSRSEMNVSTLELGDSALYLCASSLVTGANTEAFFGQGTRLTVV.

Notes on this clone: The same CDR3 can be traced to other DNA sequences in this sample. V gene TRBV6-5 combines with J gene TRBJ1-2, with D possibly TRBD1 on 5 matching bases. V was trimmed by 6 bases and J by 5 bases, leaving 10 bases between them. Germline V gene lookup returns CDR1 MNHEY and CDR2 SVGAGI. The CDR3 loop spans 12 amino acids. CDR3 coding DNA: TGTGCCAGCAGCACAGGAGGGTATGGCTACACCTTC. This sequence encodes CASSTGGYGYTF.

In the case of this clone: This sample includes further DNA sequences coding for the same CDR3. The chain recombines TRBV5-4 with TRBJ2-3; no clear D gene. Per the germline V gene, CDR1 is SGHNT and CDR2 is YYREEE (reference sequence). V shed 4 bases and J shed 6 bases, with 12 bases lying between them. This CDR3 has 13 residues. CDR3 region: CASSLQGEDTQYF. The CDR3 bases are TGTGCCAGCAGCCTACAAGGAGAGGATACGCAGTATTTT.

The CDR3 DNA reads as TGTGCCAGCAGTACCACAGGGGGCCTGGGAAACACCATATATTTT. Encoded protein: CASSTTGGLGNTIYF. The genes are TRBV27 and TRBJ1-3; 9 nucleotides line up with TRBD1. V lost 5 bases to trimming and J lost 4 bases; unmatched junction nucleotides: 6. The CDR3 has 15 amino acids. Germline CDR1 MNHEY, CDR2 SMNVEV (reference sequence).

In DNA form, the CDR3 reads TGTGCCAGTATACAGGGGAACACTGAAGCTTTCTTT. Amino acid sequence: CASIQGNTEAFF. The J gene is TRBJ1-1, the V gene TRBV19, with D possibly TRBD1 on 6 matching bases. V lost 7 bases, J lost 1 base, and 7 bases lay in between. This CDR3 has 12 amino acids. Germline CDR1 reads LNHDA; CDR2 reads SQIVND (reference sequence).

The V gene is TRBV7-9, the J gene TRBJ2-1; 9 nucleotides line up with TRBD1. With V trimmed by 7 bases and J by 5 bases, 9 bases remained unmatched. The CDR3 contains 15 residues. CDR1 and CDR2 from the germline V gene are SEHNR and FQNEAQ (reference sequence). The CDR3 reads CASMPSDRGNNEQFF. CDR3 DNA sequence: TGTGCCAGCATGCCCTCGGACAGGGGAAACAATGAGCAGTTCTTC.